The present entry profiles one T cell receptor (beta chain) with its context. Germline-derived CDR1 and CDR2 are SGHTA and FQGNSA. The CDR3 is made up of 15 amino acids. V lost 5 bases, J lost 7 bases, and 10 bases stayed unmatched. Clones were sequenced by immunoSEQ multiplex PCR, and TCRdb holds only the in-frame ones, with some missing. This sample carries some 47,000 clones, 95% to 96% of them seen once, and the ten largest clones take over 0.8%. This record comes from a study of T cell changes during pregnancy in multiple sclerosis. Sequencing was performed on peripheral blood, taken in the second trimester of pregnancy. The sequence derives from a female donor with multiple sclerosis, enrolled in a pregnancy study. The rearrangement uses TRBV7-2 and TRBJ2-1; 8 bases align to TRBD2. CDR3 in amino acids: CASSPPGGPDNEQFF. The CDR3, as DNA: TGTGCCAGCAGCCCTCCGGGGGGGCCAGATAATGAGCAGTTCTTC.